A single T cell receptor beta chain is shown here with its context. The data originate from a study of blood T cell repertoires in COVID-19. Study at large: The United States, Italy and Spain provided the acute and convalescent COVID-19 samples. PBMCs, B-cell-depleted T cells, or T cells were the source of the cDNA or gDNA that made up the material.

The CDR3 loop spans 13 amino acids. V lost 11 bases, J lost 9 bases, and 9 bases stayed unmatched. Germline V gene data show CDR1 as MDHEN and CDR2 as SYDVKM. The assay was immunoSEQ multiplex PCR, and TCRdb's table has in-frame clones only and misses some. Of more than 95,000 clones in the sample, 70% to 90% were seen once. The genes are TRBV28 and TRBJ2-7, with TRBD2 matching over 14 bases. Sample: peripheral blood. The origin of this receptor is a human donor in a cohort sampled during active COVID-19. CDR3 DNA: TGTGCCGGTCGGGGACTAGCGGGAGAGGGGCAGTACTTC. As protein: CAGRGLAGEGQYF.